One sample yielded the 28 T cell receptor beta chains listed below, sequenced in a study of CD4 T cells in relation to SARS-CoV-2 and coronaviruses. No antigen has been identified for these receptors. Before the COVID-19 pandemic, during about 2011-2019, CD4+ T cells were taken from unexposed donors. Isolation of CD4+ T cells took place after about 9 days in culture. TCRdb's copy holds only in-frame clones and misses some; the assay was immunoSEQ multiplex PCR. This sample has about 22,000 clones; 55% to 80% occur once, and the top ten carry 15% to 20%. Sequencing used CD4+ T cells from PBMCs, cultured in vitro. These TCRs come from a human donor in good health.

The CDR3 region is CASSQSTQRADTQYF. In DNA form, the CDR3 reads TGTGCCAGCAGCCAATCGACCCAGCGCGCAGATACGCAGTATTTT. This chain connects TRBV3-1 (or the pseudogene TRBV3-2) to TRBJ2-3, with D hard to call. V lost 2 bases and J 4 bases, leaving 13 bases between the germline ends. This CDR3 contains 15 residues. CDR1 LGHDT and CDR2 YNNKEL come from the germline V gene (reference sequence).

The chain couples TRBV5-1 to TRBJ2-5; possibly TRBD2 for D (5 bases). Trimming shortened V by 0 bases and J by 5 bases, and 17 bases separated the two germline ends. This CDR3 spans 16 amino acids. In germline, CDR1 is SGHRS, CDR2 YFSETQ. CDR3 in amino acids: CASSLGQRHQMETQYF. The CDR3 nucleotides read TGCGCCAGCAGCTTGGGCCAGCGGCACCAGATGGAGACCCAGTACTTC.

The genes are TRBV5-4 and TRBJ1-1; no clear D. Germline V gene lookup returns CDR1 SGHNT and CDR2 YYREEE (reference sequence). This CDR3 contains 15 residues. V lost 0 bases to trimming and J lost 1 base, with 10 bases between them. The CDR3 here is CASSLVKATNTEAFF. The CDR3 region has the DNA TGTGCCAGCAGCTTGGTCAAGGCGACGAACACTGAAGCTTTCTTT.

This chain links TRBV19 with TRBJ2-5; 8 bases are a match to TRBD2. V gave up 5 bases and J gave up 1 base; unmatched junction bases: 3. The CDR3 has 14 amino acids. Germline CDR1 LNHDA, CDR2 SQIVND (reference sequence). In DNA, the CDR3 is TGTGCCAGTAGTGGCGGGGGGAGCCAAGAGACCCAGTACTTC. Its protein product is CASSGGGSQETQYF.

This clone was detected only a few times. The chain employs TRBV7-3 and TRBJ2-1; 9 bases agree with TRBD2. V lost 2 bases and J lost 3; bases outside the gene matches: 2. There are 15 residues in the CDR3. Germline CDR1 and CDR2: SGHTA and FQGTGA. In nucleotides, the CDR3 is TGTGCCAGCAGCTTAGCACTAGCGGGCTACAATGAGCAGTTCTTC. Translated: CASSLALAGYNEQFF.

This chain connects TRBV5-1 to TRBJ1-5; 8 bases align to TRBD1. With 2 bases clipped from V and 5 bases from J, the junction kept 3 bases outside the gene matches. CDR1 is SGHRS, CDR2 YFSETQ, per germline. This CDR3 region has 14 residues. CDR3 region: CASSLTGGDQPQHF. CDR3 coding DNA: TGCGCCAGCAGCTTAACAGGGGGTGATCAGCCCCAGCATTTT. Full variable domain (rest looked up from reference TRBV5-1 and TRBJ1-5): KAGVTQTPRYLIKTRGQQVTLSCSPISGHRSVSWYQQTPGQGLQFLFEYFSETQRNKGNFPGRFSGRQFSNSRSEMNVSTLELGDSALYLCASSLTGGDQPQHFGDGTRLSIL.

This rearrangement joins TRBV29-1 to TRBJ1-1, with D possibly being TRBD1 (5 bases). The CDR3 has 14 amino acids. The V gene's germline CDR1 is SQVTM and CDR2 ANQGSEA. The ends were cut back, 1 base at V and 4 bases at J, with 13 bases in the middle. This CDR3 is CSVEGSQGFTEAFF. In DNA, the CDR3 is TGCAGCGTTGAAGGATCCCAGGGCTTCACTGAAGCTTTCTTT. The variable domain in full, completed from reference TRBV29-1 and TRBJ1-1, reads SAVISQKPSRDICQRGTSLTIQCQVDSQVTMMFWYRQQPGQSLTLIATANQGSEATYESGFVIDKFPISRPNLTFSTLTVSNMSPEDSSIYLCSVEGSQGFTEAFFGQGTRLTVV.

This clone was found once. V gene TRBV13 combines with J gene TRBJ2-7; no firm D call. Between the trimmed V and J ends, which lost 5 bases and 1 base, there was a span of 12 bases. Germline V gives CDR1 PRHDT, CDR2 FYEKMQ (reference sequence). This CDR3 is 14 amino acids long. DNA for the CDR3: TGTGCCAGCAGCCCTATTACAGAATCCTACGAGCAGTACTTC. Translated, it gives CASSPITESYEQYF.

The chain links TRBV6-5 to TRBJ1-1; TRBD1 agrees at 7 bases. CDR1 and CDR2 (germline): MNHEY, SVGAGI. This CDR3 comprises 13 residues. With 7 bases clipped from V and 7 bases from J, the junction kept 9 bases outside the gene matches. CDR3 sequence reads: CASTPLGTVEAFF. As DNA, the CDR3 is TGTGCCAGCACCCCACTAGGGACAGTTGAAGCTTTCTTT.

The V and J genes are TRBV11-2 and TRBJ2-2; a possible D gene is TRBD2 (6 bases). Trimming stripped 6 bases from V and 6 bases from J, with 11 bases between. Germline CDR1 and CDR2: SGHAT and FQNNGV. CDR3 length: 13 residues. This CDR3 is CASRTPGAGELFF. In DNA, the CDR3 is TGTGCCAGCAGGACTCCGGGAGCCGGGGAGCTGTTTTTT.

The V and J genes are TRBV4-2 and TRBJ2-1; TRBD1 aligns across 8 bases. After removal of 2 bases from V and 0 bases from J, the junction contained 3 bases not matched to a gene. CDR3 length: 16 residues. Germline-derived CDR1 and CDR2 are LGHNA and YNFKEQ. The CDR3 DNA reads TGTGCCAGCAGCCAATGGACAGGGAGCTCCTACAATGAGCAGTTCTTC. The encoded protein is CASSQWTGSSYNEQFF.

The V and J genes are TRBV6-5 and TRBJ2-5; D remains ambiguous. Between the trimmed V and J ends, which lost 8 bases and 5 bases, there was a span of 12 bases. The CDR3 totals 12 residues. Germline CDR1 and CDR2: MNHEY and SVGAGI. This CDR3 reads CASGYYSETQYF. The CDR3, as DNA: TGTGCCAGCGGGTACTATTCGGAGACCCAGTACTTC.

A note on this clone: This CDR3 is also generated by other DNA sequences in the sample. The chain employs TRBV30 and TRBJ1-5; D gene unclear. The V end lost 1 base, the J end lost 1 base, and 5 bases lay between the germline ends. There are 13 residues in the CDR3. Germline assignment: CDR1 GTSNPN and CDR2 SVGIG (reference sequence). DNA of the CDR3: TGTGCCTGGAGTGGAGGGAGCAATCAGCCCCAGCATTTT. This sequence encodes CAWSGGSNQPQHF.

This chain joins TRBV6-5 and TRBJ2-7, with 7 nucleotides matching TRBD1. V shed 6 bases, J shed 2 bases, and the junction held 10 bases outside the gene matches. Looked up from germline, CDR1 is MNHEY and CDR2 is SVGAGI. This CDR3 is built from 15 residues. DNA for the CDR3: TGTGCCAGCAGGCGTGACAGGGACCCCACCTACGAGCAGTACTTC. Its protein product is CASRRDRDPTYEQYF.

In nucleotides, the CDR3 is TGTGCCAGCAGTAGAGACGGCGTTAACACTGAAGCTTTCTTT. This codes for CASSRDGVNTEAFF. The J gene is TRBJ1-1, the V gene TRBV6-2 or TRBV6-3; the D is unclear. Per the germline V gene, CDR1 is MNHEY and CDR2 is SVGEGT. V gave up 5 bases and J gave up 2 bases, with 12 bases separating them. CDR3 length equals 14 residues.

This clone was counted a few times. For the CDR3, the DNA is TGCGCCAGCAGCTTAGGGTACGAGCAGTACTTC. Amino acids: CASSLGYEQYF. The V and J genes are TRBV5-1 and TRBJ2-7; no clear D gene. CDR1 and CDR2 (germline): SGHRS, YFSETQ. The CDR3 runs to 11 residues. V lost 2 bases and J lost 4, with 4 bases in between.

V gene TRBV28 combines with J gene TRBJ1-5, with D unresolved. Trimming took 8 bases from V and 4 from J, leaving 12 bases between them. The CDR3 extends over 13 amino acids. Germline CDR1 and CDR2: MDHEN and SYDVKM. The CDR3 DNA reads TGTGCCAGCCGATTCCCCCGGAATCAGCCCCAGCATTTT. It translates to CASRFPRNQPQHF.

The chain uses TRBV28 and TRBJ1-4; D gene unclear. Trimming shortened V by 2 bases and J by 0 bases, and 7 bases separated the two germline ends. This CDR3 contains 15 residues. Germline CDR1 MDHEN, CDR2 SYDVKM. CDR3 amino acids: CASSLRVATNEKLFF. The CDR3, as DNA: TGTGCCAGCAGTTTAAGGGTTGCAACTAATGAAAAACTGTTTTTT.

The chain recombines TRBV12-1 with TRBJ2-5; the table names TRBD2, a call not compared with the DNA. TRBV12-1 is a known pseudogene. The length of the CDR3 is 14 residues. CDR3 DNA sequence: TGTGCCAGCAGCCCTGGACTGAGCCAAGAGACCCAGTACTTC. Protein: CASSPGLSQETQYF.

The chain joins TRBV23-1 to TRBJ1-5; 10 nucleotides align to TRBD1. TRBV23-1 is annotated as an ORF whose role is uncertain. The CDR3 is 19 amino acids. Unmatched junction bases numbered 12, after V lost 4 bases and J lost 0 bases. The CDR3 sequence: CASSRLGQGRGNSNQPQHF. The CDR3 DNA reads as TGCGCCAGCAGTCGCCTGGGACAGGGGAGAGGGAATAGCAATCAGCCCCAGCATTTT.

The table lists this clone with a few counts. The CDR3 spells CASSPWGGEVGELFF. CDR3 nucleotides: TGCGCCAGCAGCCCGTGGGGGGGGGAGGTCGGGGAGCTGTTTTTT. The chain links TRBV4-1 to TRBJ2-2; the match to TRBD2 covers 7 bases. The CDR3 runs 15 residues. The germline V gene encodes CDR1 MGHRA and CDR2 YSYEKL. V lost 4 bases, J lost 7 bases, and 9 bases stayed unmatched.

CDR3 protein: CASSPGTETYNEQFF. For the CDR3, the DNA is TGTGCCAGCAGCCCGGGGACGGAAACCTACAATGAGCAGTTCTTC. This rearrangement joins TRBV7-2 to TRBJ2-1; D could derive from TRBD1 or TRBD2 (5 bases each). Germline V gene data show CDR1 as SGHTA and CDR2 as FQGNSA. The CDR3 sequence is 15 residues long. Trimming pared 5 bases from V and 2 bases from J, leaving 13 bases between. Drawing the rest from reference TRBV7-2 and TRBJ2-1, the complete variable domain is GAGVSQSPSNKVTEKGKDVELRCDPISGHTALYWYRQSLGQGLEFLIYFQGNSAPDKSGLPSDRFSAERTGGSVSTLTIQRTQQEDSAVYLCASSPGTETYNEQFFGPGTRLTVL.

The rearrangement uses TRBV7-3 and TRBJ2-5, with unresolved D. The CDR3 covers 13 residues. Germline values: CDR1 SGHTA, CDR2 FQGTGA. With 1 base removed from V and 1 base from J, the gap between germline ends came to 4 bases. The CDR3 spells CASSLNSQETQYF. CDR3 nucleotides: TGTGCCAGCAGCTTAAATAGCCAAGAGACCCAGTACTTC.

The CDR3 DNA reads as TGTGCCAGCAGTGAACTCTCCCGACGAACAGATACGCAGTATTTT. Encoded protein: CASSELSRRTDTQYF. The gene calls are TRBV6-1 and TRBJ2-3; D uncertain. V dropped 2 bases and J dropped 3 bases, with 12 bases sitting between them. CDR3 length: 15 residues. CDR1 is MNHNS and CDR2 is SASEGT in the germline V gene.

The chain recombines TRBV6-1 with TRBJ1-2; 8 bases fit TRBD1. The germline V gene has CDR1 MNHNS and CDR2 SASEGT. The CDR3 contains 17 residues. Trimming at V came to 4 bases and at J to 1 base, leaving 11 bases not matched to a gene. The CDR3 DNA sequence: TGTGCCAGCAGTGGGCGGACCGATGGACAGGGTAACTATGGCTACACCTTC. Its translation: CASSGRTDGQGNYGYTF.

The V and J genes are TRBV7-9 and TRBJ2-6; TRBD1 matches 7 bases. Germline assignment: CDR1 SEHNR and CDR2 FQNEAQ (reference sequence). This CDR3 is built from 18 residues. The junction had 8 bases not matched to a gene; V was cut back by 3 bases and J by 0 bases. DNA of the CDR3: TGTGCCAGCAGCTTCTCCAGGGACAGTCTCTCTGGGGCCAACGTCCTGACTTTC. This encodes CASSFSRDSLSGANVLTF.

The chain uses TRBV7-2 and TRBJ1-1, with D hard to call. Trimming left V 4 bases short and J 7 bases short, with 10 bases between. Germline V lookup: CDR1 SGHTA, CDR2 FQGNSA. This CDR3 region has 12 residues. CDR3 bases: TGTGCCAGCAGCTCAGATTATGGTGAAGCTTTCTTT. This encodes CASSSDYGEAFF.

The rearrangement links TRBV14 to TRBJ1-1; possibly TRBD1 for D (5 bases). V shed 2 bases and J shed 1 base, with 14 bases lying between them. In germline, CDR1 is SGHDN, CDR2 FVKESK. The CDR3 is 16 residues long. CDR3 amino acids: CASSQNWWQGNTEAFF. The CDR3 nucleotides are TGTGCCAGCAGCCAAAATTGGTGGCAGGGGAACACTGAAGCTTTCTTT.